The sequence of this T cell receptor beta chain was determined in a study of vaccination and CD4 T cells after COVID-19. Study background: Each individual in the study obtained two doses of BNT162b2 or mRNA-1273 vaccine. For post-vaccine samples, collection took place a median approximately 78 days after dose two, ranging from 14 to 241.

This clonotype showed up just a few times. Its antigen is as yet unknown. Specified treatment: roughly 10-day PBMC culture with coronavirus spike peptide pools or control peptides (ViraFEST assay). Per germline, CDR1 LNHDA and CDR2 SQIVND (reference sequence). Trimming cost V 5 bases and J 2 bases; bases outside gene matches: 8. The CDR3 contains 15 residues. An Oncomine TCR Beta short-read assay was used to sequence the DNA from cultured CD4+ T cells. MiXCR, applied by TCRdb to the PCR reads, yields one record per CDR3 protein. The profile shows thousands of distinct CDR3 sequences, about 25% of them singletons. General study findings and limits: It was found that, in convalescent patients, 304 of 307 vaccine-specific clones were spike mono-reactive.

Specimen: CD4+ T cells from blood, cultured in vitro, collected after SARS-CoV-2 vaccination. The chain joins TRBV19 to TRBJ1-1; 7 positions match TRBD1. The source is a human donor who had recovered from COVID-19. This CDR3 is CASSGRGSLNTEAFF. The CDR3 nucleotides read TGTGCCAGTAGTGGCAGGGGGTCTCTAAACACTGAAGCTTTCTTT.